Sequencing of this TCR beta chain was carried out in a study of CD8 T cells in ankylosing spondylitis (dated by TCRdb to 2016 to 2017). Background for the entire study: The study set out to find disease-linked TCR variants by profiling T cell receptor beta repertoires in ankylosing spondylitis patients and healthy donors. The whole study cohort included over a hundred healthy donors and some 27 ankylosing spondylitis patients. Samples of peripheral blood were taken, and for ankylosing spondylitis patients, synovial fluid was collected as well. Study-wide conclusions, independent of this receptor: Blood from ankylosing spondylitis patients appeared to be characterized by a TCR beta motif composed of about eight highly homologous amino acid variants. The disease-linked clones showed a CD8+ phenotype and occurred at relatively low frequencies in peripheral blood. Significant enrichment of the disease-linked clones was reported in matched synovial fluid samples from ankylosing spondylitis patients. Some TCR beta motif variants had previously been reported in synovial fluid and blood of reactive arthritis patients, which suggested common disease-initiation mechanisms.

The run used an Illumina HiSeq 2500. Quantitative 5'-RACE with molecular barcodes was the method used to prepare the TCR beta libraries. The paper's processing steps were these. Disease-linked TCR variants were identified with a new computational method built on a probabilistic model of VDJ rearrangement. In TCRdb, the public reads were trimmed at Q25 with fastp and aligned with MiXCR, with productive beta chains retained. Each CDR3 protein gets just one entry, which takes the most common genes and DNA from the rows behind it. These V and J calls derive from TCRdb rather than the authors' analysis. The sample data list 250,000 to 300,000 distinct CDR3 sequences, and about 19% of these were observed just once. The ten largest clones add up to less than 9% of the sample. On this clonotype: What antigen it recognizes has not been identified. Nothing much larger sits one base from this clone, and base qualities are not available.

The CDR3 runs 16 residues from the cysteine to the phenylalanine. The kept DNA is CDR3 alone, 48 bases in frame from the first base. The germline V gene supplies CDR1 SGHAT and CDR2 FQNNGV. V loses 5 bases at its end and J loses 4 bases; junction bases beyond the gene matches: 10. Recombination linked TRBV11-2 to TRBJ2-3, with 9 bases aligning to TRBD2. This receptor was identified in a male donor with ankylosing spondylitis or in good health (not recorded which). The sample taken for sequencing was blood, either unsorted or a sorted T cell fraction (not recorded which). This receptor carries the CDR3 CASSPRGGVVSDTQYF. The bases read TGTGCCAGCAGCCCGCGCGGGGGGGTGGTTTCAGATACGCAGTATTTT.